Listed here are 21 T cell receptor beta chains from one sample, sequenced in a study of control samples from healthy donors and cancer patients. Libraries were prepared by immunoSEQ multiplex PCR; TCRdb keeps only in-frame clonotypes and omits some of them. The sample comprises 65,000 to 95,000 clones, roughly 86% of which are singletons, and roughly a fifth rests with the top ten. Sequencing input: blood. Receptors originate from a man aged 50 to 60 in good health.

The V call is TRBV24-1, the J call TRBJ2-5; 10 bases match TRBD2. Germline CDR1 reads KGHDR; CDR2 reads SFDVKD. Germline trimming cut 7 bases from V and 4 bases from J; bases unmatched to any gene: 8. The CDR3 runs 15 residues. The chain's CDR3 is CATSSSGRAGETQYF. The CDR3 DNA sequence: TGTGCCACCAGCTCGAGCGGGAGGGCCGGAGAGACCCAGTACTTC.

The CDR3: CASSPSDRDTEAFF. For the CDR3, the DNA is TGTGCCAGCTCACCGAGCGACAGGGACACTGAAGCTTTCTTT. This chain links TRBV18 with TRBJ1-1; 7 bases map to TRBD1. The V gene end was trimmed by 3 bases and the J gene end by 3 bases; junction bases not matched to a gene: 4. CDR1 is KGHSH and CDR2 is LQKENI in the germline V gene. This CDR3 contains 14 residues.

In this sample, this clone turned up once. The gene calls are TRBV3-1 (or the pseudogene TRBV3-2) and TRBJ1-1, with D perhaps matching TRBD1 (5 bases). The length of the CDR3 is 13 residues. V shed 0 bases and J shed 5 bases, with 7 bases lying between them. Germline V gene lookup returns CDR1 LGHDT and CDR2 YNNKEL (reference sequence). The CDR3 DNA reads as TGTGCCAGCAGCCAAGAAGGGGTGACTGAAGCTTTCTTT. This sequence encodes CASSQEGVTEAFF.

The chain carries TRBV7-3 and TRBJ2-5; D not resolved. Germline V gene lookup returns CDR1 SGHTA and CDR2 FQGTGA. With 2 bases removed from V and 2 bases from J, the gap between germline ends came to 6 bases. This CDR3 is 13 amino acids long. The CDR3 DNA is TGTGCCAGCAGCTTATCAGTTCAAGAGACCCAGTACTTC. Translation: CASSLSVQETQYF.

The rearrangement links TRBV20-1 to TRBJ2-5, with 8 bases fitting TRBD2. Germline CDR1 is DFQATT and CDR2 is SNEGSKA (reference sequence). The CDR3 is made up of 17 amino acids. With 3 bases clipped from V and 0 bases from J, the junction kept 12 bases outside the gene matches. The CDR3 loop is CSASSLAGRYNQETQYF. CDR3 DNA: TGCAGTGCTAGTTCTCTAGCGGGCCGATACAACCAAGAGACCCAGTACTTC.

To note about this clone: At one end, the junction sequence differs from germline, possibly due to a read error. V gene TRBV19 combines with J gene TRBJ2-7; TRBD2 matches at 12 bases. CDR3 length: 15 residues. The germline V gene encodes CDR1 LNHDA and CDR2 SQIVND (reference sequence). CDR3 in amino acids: CASTPTSGGPYGQYF. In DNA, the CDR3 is TGTGCCAGTACCCCGACTAGCGGGGGACCCTACGGGCAGTACTTC. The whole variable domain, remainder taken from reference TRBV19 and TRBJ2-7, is DGGITQSPKYLFRKEGQNVTLSCEQNLNHDAMYWYRQDPGQGLRLIYYSQIVNDFQKGDIAEGYSVSREKKESFPLTVTSAQKNPTAFYLCASTPTSGGPYGQYFGPGTRLTVT.

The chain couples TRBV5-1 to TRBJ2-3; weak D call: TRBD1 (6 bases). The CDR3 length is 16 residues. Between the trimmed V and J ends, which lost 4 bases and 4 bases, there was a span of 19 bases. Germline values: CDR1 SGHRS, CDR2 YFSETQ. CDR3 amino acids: CASSDGRGGVSDTQYF. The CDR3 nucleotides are TGCGCCAGCAGCGACGGTAGAGGGGGAGTCTCAGATACGCAGTATTTT.

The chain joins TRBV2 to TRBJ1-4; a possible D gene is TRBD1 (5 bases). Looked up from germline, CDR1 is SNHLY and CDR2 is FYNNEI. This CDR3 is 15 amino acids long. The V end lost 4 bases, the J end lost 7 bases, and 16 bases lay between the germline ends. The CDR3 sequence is CASSAQGGGSEKLFF. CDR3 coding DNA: TGTGCCAGCAGTGCGCAGGGAGGTGGTAGTGAAAAACTGTTTTTT.

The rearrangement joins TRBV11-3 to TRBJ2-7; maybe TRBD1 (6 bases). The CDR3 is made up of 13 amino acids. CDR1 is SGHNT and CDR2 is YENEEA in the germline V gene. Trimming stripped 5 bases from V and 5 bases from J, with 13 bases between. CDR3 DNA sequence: TGTGCCAGCAGCACGGGCAAGGGGGACGAGCAGTACTTC. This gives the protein CASSTGKGDEQYF.

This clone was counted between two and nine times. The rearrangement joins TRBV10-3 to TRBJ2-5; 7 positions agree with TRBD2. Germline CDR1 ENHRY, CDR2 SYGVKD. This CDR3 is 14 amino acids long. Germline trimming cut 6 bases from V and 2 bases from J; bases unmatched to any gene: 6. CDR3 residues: CAIRGTSAQETQYF. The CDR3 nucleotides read TGTGCCATCAGGGGAACTAGCGCTCAAGAGACCCAGTACTTC.

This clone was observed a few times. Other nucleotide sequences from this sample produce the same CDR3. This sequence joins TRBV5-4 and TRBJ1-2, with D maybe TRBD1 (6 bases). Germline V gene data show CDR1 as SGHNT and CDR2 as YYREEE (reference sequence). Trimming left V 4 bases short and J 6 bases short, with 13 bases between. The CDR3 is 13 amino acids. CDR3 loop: CASSETGSDGYTF. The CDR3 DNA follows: TGTGCCAGCAGCGAAACAGGGAGCGATGGCTACACCTTC. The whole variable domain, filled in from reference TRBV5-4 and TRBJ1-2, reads ETGVTQSPTHLIKTRGQQVTLRCSSQSGHNTVSWYQQALGQGPQFIFQYYREEENGRGNFPPRFSGLQFPNYSSELNVNALELDDSALYLCASSETGSDGYTFGSGTRLTVV.

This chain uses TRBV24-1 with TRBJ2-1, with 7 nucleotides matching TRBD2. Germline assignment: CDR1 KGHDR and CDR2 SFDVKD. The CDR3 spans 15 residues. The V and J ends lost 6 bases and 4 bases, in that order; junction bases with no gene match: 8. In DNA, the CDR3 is TGTGCCACCAGTTCGAGGAGGGGAGGGTACAATGAGCAGTTCTTC. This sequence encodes CATSSRRGGYNEQFF.

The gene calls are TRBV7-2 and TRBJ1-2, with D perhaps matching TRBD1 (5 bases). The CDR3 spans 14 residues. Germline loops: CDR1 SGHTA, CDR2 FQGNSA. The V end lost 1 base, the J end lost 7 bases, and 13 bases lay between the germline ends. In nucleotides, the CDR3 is TGTGCCAGCAGCTTAGGACTGGGGGACTCTGGCTACACCTTC. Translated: CASSLGLGDSGYTF.

Here the CDR3 DNA reads TGTGCCACCAGTGAATCCTCCTGGAACTACGAGCAGTACGTC. It specifies CATSESSWNYEQYV. This rearrangement joins TRBV24-1 to TRBJ2-7; D is uncertain. The germline V gene has CDR1 KGHDR and CDR2 SFDVKD. Trimming took off 4 bases at V and 3 bases at J, with 12 bases between the two ends. The CDR3 loop spans 14 amino acids.

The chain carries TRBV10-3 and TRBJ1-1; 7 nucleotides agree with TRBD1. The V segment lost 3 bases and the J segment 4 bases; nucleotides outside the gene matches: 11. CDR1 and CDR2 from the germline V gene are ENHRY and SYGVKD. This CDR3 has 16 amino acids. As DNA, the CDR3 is TGTGCCATCAGTGACTCACAGGGGAAACGCCTCACTGAAGCTTTCTTT. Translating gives CAISDSQGKRLTEAFF.

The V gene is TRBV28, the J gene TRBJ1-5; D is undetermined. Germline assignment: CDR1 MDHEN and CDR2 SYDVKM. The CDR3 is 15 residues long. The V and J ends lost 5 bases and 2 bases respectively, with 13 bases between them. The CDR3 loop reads CASSASQSGNQPQHF. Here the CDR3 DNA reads TGTGCCAGCAGTGCTTCACAGTCTGGCAATCAGCCCCAGCATTTT.

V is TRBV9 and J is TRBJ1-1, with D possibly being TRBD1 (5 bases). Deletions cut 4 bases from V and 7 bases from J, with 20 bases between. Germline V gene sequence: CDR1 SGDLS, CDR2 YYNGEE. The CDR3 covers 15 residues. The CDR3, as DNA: TGTGCCAGCAGCAGAGGAGGGACGGCTAGTCTTGAAGCTTTCTTT. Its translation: CASSRGGTASLEAFF.

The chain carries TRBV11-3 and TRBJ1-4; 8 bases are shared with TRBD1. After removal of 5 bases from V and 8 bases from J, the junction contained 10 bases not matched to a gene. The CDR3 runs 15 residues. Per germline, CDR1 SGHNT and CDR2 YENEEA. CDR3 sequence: CASSPGQGEREKLFF. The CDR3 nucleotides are TGTGCCAGCAGCCCAGGACAGGGAGAAAGGGAAAAACTGTTTTTT.

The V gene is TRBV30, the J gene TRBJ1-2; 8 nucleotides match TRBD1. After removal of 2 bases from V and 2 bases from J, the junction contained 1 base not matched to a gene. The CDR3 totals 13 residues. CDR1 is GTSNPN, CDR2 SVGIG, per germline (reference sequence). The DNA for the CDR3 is TGTGCCTGGAGTCGGACAGGGAACTATGGCTACACCTTC. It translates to CAWSRTGNYGYTF. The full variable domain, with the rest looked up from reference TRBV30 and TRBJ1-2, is SQTIHQWPATLVQPVGSPLSLECTVEGTSNPNLYWYRQAAGRGLQLLFYSVGIGQISSEVPQNLSASRPQDRQFILSSKKLLLSDSGFYLCAWSRTGNYGYTFGSGTRLTVV.

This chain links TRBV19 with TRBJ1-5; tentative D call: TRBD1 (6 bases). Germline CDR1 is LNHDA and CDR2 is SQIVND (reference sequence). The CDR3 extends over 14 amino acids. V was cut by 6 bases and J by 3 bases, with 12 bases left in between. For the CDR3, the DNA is TGTGCCAGTAGGGACACAGGGTTCAATCAGCCCCAGCATTTT. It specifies CASRDTGFNQPQHF. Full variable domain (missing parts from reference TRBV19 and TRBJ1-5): DGGITQSPKYLFRKEGQNVTLSCEQNLNHDAMYWYRQDPGQGLRLIYYSQIVNDFQKGDIAEGYSVSREKKESFPLTVTSAQKNPTAFYLCASRDTGFNQPQHFGDGTRLSIL.

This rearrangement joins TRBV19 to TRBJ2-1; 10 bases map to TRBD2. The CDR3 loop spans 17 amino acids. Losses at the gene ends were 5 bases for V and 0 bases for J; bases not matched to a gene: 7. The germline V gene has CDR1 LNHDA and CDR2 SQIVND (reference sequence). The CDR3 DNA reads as TGTGCCAGTAGTGCGACCGGGACTAGCGTCTCCTACAATGAGCAGTTCTTC. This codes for CASSATGTSVSYNEQFF.